This entry features one TCR beta chain sequence. Its antigen is unidentified. Primers used in a second PCR of about 6 to 11 cycles were a sample-barcoded 5' primer and a J-beta primer mix. MiXCR, run by TCRdb on the 5' RACE reads, gives a single entry per CDR3 protein. The sample yields more than 650,000 distinct CDR3 sequences, approximately 24% seen once. The entry originates in a study of blood T cells in healthy people across ages. Study results and caveats: The study could not conclusively compare naive and antigen-experienced cells, given its unsorted PBMCs.

The same data also went into a second study, on T cells of mothers and their children.

The TCR originated in a boy younger than 18 in good health. The source material was blood.

The CDR3 region has the DNA TGCAGTGCCTTGCTCCTAGCTAGAGACGAGCAGTACTTC. It codes for CSALLLARDEQYF. This chain links TRBV20-1 with TRBJ2-5; D is perhaps TRBD2 (5 bases). The end of the DNA fits TRBJ2-7 better, so the J call may be wrong. The CDR3 runs 13 residues. Germline lookup yields CDR1 DFQATT and CDR2 SNEGSKA (reference sequence).